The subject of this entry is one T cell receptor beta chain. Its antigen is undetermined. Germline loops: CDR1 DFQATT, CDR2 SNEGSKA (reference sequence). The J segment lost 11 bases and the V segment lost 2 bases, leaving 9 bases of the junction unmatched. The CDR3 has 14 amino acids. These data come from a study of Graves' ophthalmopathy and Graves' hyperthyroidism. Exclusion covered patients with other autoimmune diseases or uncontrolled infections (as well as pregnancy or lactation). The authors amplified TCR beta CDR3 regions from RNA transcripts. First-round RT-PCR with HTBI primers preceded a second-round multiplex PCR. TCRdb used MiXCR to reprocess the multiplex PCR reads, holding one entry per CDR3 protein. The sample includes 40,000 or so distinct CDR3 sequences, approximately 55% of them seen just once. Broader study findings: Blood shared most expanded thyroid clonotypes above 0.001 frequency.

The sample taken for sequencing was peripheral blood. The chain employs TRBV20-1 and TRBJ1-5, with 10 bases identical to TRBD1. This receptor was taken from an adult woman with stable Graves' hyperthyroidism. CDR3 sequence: CSARPGQGGWTQHF. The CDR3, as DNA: TGCAGTGCTAGACCCGGACAGGGGGGATGGACCCAGCATTTT.